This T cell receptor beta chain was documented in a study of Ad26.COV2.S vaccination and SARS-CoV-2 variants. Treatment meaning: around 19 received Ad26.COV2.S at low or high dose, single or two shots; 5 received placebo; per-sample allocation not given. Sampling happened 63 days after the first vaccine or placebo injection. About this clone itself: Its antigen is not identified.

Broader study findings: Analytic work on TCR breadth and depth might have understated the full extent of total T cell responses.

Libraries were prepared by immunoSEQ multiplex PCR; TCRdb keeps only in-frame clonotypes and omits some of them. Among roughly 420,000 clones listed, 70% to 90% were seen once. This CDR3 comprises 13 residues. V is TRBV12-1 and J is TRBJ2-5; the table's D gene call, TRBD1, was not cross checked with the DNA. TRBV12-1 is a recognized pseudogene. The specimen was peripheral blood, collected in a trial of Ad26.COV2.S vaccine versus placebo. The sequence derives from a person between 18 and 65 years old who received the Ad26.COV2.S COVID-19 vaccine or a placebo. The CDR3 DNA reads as TGTGCCAGCACACCGACAGGGGGAGAGACCCAGTACTTC. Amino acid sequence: CASTPTGGETQYF.